This entry describes one T cell receptor (beta chain). Time point indicated: pre-treatment baseline. At 12 weeks after first infusion, RECIST 1.1 defined response for most patients. Patients with prior systemic cancer treatment, concomitant immunosuppressants, or other active malignancies were excluded. This specimen comes from a study of blood T cell dynamics during melanoma immunotherapy. The assay was immunoSEQ multiplex PCR, and TCRdb's table has in-frame clones only and misses some. The data hold over 13,000 clones, with more than 75% observed a single time. The germline V and J ends were trimmed by 0 bases and 4 bases, with 10 bases remaining between them. Germline CDR1 is SGHDT and CDR2 is YYEEEE. CDR3 length: 14 amino acids.

V gene TRBV5-6 combines with J gene TRBJ1-1; D remains ambiguous. Sample: blood, taken from a patient treated with checkpoint blockade. The receptor was isolated from a human donor with melanoma. Here the CDR3 reads CASSLGGKTTEAFF. CDR3 DNA: TGTGCCAGCAGCTTGGGAGGAAAAACCACTGAAGCTTTCTTT.